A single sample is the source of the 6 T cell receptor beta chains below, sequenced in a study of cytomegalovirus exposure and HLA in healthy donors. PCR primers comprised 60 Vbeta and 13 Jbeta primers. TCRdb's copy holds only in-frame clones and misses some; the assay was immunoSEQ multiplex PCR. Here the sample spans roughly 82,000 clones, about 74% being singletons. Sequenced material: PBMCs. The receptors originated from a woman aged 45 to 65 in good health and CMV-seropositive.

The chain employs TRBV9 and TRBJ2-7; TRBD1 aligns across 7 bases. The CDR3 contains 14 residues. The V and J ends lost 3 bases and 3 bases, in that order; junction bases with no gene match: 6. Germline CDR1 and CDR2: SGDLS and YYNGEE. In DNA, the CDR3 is TGTGCCAGCAGCGAGACCGGACAGGACTACGAGCAGTACTTC. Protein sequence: CASSETGQDYEQYF.

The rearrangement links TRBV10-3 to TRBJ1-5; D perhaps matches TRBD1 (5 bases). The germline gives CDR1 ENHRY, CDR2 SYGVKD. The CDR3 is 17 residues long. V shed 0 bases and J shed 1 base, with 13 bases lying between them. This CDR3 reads CAISESRVGGSNQPQHF. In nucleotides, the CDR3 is TGTGCCATCAGTGAGTCTAGGGTGGGGGGGAGCAATCAGCCCCAGCATTTT.

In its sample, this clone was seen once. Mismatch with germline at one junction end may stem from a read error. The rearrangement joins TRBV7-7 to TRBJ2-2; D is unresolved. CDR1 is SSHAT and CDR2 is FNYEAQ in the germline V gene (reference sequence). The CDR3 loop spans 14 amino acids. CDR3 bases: TGTGCTAGCAGCCAACTACGGAACACCGGGGAGCTGTTTTTT. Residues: CASSQLRNTGELFF.

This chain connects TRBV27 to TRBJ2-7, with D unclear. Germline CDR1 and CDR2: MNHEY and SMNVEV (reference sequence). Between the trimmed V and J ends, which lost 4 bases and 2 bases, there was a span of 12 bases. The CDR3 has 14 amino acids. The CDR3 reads CASSSSLGPYEQYF. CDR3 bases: TGTGCCAGCAGTTCCTCCTTGGGCCCCTACGAGCAGTACTTC.

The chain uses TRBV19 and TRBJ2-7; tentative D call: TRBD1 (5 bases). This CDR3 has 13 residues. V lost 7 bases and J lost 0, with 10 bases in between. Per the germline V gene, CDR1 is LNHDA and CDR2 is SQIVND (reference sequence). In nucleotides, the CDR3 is TGTGCCAGTACCAGGGAAGGCTCCTACGAGCAGTACTTC. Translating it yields CASTREGSYEQYF.

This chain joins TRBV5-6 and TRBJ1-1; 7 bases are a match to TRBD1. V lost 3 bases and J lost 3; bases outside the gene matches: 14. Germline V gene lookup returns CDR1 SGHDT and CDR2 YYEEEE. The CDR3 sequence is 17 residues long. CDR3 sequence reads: CASSSNRQGSWDTEAFF. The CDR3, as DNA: TGTGCCAGCAGCTCCAATCGACAGGGCAGTTGGGACACTGAAGCTTTCTTT.